This paragraph covers one T cell receptor beta chain sequence. Donors, without exception, were Caucasian adults residing in Nashville, Tennessee. The CD4+ fraction was divided into a CD45RA+ naive subset and a CD45RA-negative memory subset. CDR3 length: 18 residues. Trimming cost V 3 bases and J 2 bases; bases outside gene matches: 10. Germline V gene sequence: CDR1 LNHNV, CDR2 YYDKDF (reference sequence). The assay used deep level. Using 200 ng DNA, 25,000 to 35,000 T cell genomes, the sorted-subset replicate PCRs were run. This table comes from immunoSEQ multiplex PCR, and its TCRdb copy is limited to in-frame clones, with some not included. The sample includes 600,000 to 700,000 clones, roughly 73% seen only once; the top ten take more than 1.5%. This sample is drawn from a study of shared clonotypes between healthy human individuals.

This chain joins TRBV15 and TRBJ1-5, with TRBD1 matching 10 bases. The source of this sequence is a woman between 25 and 40 years old in good health. Source material: memory CD4+ T cells sorted from blood. The subset denotes: CD45RA-negative fraction. Here the CDR3 DNA reads TGTGCCACCAGCAGTTCGGGGACAGGGGTACGAGGCAATCAGCCCCAGCATTTT. It translates to CATSSSGTGVRGNQPQHF.